This TCR beta chain was captured by sequencing in a study of T cell responses to AZD1222 COVID-19 vaccine. CDR3 size: 14 residues. Germline V CDR1 and CDR2: LNHDA, SQIVND (reference sequence). Trimming cost V 1 base and J 2 bases, with 8 bases left between them. Only in-frame clones appear in the TCRdb table, and some are missing; sequencing was by immunoSEQ multiplex PCR. The repertoire holds 65,000 to 100,000 clones, with 70% to 90% as singletons. The chain combines TRBV19 with TRBJ1-2; D remains ambiguous. This specimen consisted of peripheral blood, obtained on day 0 of AZD1222 vaccination. This receptor was obtained from an adult in good health. This chain's CDR3 is CASSIGGGNYGYTF. DNA of the CDR3: TGTGCCAGTAGTATAGGTGGCGGCAACTATGGCTACACCTTC.